One sample yielded the 22 T cell receptor beta chains listed below, sequenced in a study of blood T cells in healthy people across ages. Then a second PCR, running roughly 7 to 11 cycles, was carried out with a sample-barcoded 5' primer and a J-beta primer mix. TCRdb analysed the 5' RACE reads with MiXCR anew, one entry per CDR3 protein. Of over a million distinct CDR3 sequences listed, approximately 42% are singletons. The material sequenced was blood. These receptor sequences come from a woman aged 18-29 years in good health.

The chain couples TRBV9 to TRBJ2-1; 9 nucleotides align to TRBD1. Trimming took 0 bases from V and 10 from J; bases not matched to a gene: 8. Germline V lookup: CDR1 SGDLS, CDR2 YYNGEE. The CDR3 is 15 amino acids. The CDR3: CASSVVGQGNIEQFF. The DNA for the CDR3 is TGTGCCAGCAGCGTAGTGGGACAGGGAAATATCGAGCAGTTCTTC.

The V and J genes are TRBV10-3 and TRBJ2-7, with D possibly TRBD2 on 6 matching bases. This CDR3 has 14 amino acids. V lost 5 bases to trimming and J lost 2 bases, with 13 bases between them. Germline CDR1 is ENHRY and CDR2 is SYGVKD. CDR3 nucleotide sequence: TGTGCCATCAGTCCGGGACTCGGTACCTACGAGCAGTACTTC. This encodes CAISPGLGTYEQYF.

There are a few counts of this clonotype. This chain links TRBV12-3 or TRBV12-4 with TRBJ2-6, with D unclear. The length of the CDR3 is 18 residues. Trimming shortened V by 7 bases and J by 0 bases, and 19 bases separated the two germline ends. The CDR3 nucleotides are TGTGCCAGCACCCCAGCCCTTGGCGTTAGCTCTGGGGCCAACGTCCTGACTTTC. Translated, it gives CASTPALGVSSGANVLTF.

The chain recombines TRBV7-3 with TRBJ1-1; TRBD1 aligns across 8 bases. CDR1 and CDR2 (germline): SGHTA, FQGTGA. V was clipped by 5 bases and J by 9 bases; unmatched bases: 8. The CDR3 spans 13 residues. CDR3 protein: CASSVIQGAQAFF. The DNA of the CDR3 is TGTGCCAGCAGCGTGATTCAGGGGGCCCAAGCTTTCTTT. Full variable domain (rest looked up from reference TRBV7-3 and TRBJ1-1): GAGVSQTPSNKVTEKGKYVELRCDPISGHTALYWYRQSLGQGPEFLIYFQGTGAADDSGLPNDRFFAVRPEGSVSTLKIQRTERGDSAVYLCASSVIQGAQAFFGQGTRLTVV.

This clonotype showed up just once. This sequence joins TRBV5-1 and TRBJ2-6; D assignment may be TRBD1 or TRBD2 (6 bases each). The CDR3 length is 20 residues. CDR1 and CDR2 (germline): SGHRS, YFSETQ. V was pared by 4 bases and J by 0 bases, with 23 bases between. The DNA of the CDR3 is TGCGCCAGCAGCCCGTCGACTGGGGGGCTGACCTACTCTGGGGCCAACGTCCTGACTTTC. Residues: CASSPSTGGLTYSGANVLTF. Full variable domain (outside the CDR3, taken from reference TRBV5-1 and TRBJ2-6): KAGVTQTPRYLIKTRGQQVTLSCSPISGHRSVSWYQQTPGQGLQFLFEYFSETQRNKGNFPGRFSGRQFSNSRSEMNVSTLELGDSALYLCASSPSTGGLTYSGANVLTFGAGSRLTVL.

This chain links TRBV14 with TRBJ1-2, with D possibly matching TRBD1 (6 bases). This CDR3 has 12 residues. The germline V gene encodes CDR1 SGHDN and CDR2 FVKESK. Trimming cost V 8 bases and J 4 bases, with 11 bases left between them. The CDR3 DNA reads TGTGCCAGCGGACAACAGGGCTATGGCTACACCTTC. As protein: CASGQQGYGYTF.

This clonotype turned up a few times. The rearrangement uses TRBV27 and TRBJ2-1; 9 bases agree with TRBD2. V lost 2 bases to trimming and J lost 5 bases; unmatched junction nucleotides: 4. Germline V lookup: CDR1 MNHEY, CDR2 SMNVEV (reference sequence). CDR3 size: 15 residues. CDR3 sequence (DNA): TGTGCCAGCAGTTTACTGCGGGGGGGTCACAATGAGCAGTTCTTC. Translated, it gives CASSLLRGGHNEQFF.

The J gene is TRBJ2-3, the V gene TRBV7-9, with a tentative D call TRBD2 (5 bases). The CDR3 length is 13 residues. Trimming removed 5 bases at V and 9 bases at J, with 15 bases between. Germline V gives CDR1 SEHNR, CDR2 FQNEAQ (reference sequence). CDR3 residues: CASSGRGFWTQYF. DNA for the CDR3: TGTGCCAGCAGCGGACGGGGTTTCTGGACGCAGTATTTT.

This clonotype was counted many times. The chain couples TRBV12-3 or TRBV12-4 to TRBJ1-2, with no clear D. The length of the CDR3 is 9 residues. V shed 8 bases and J shed 5 bases, with 3 bases lying between them. The CDR3 bases are TGTGCCAGCCCGTATGGCTACACCTTC. Residues: CASPYGYTF.

This clonotype came up a few times. The genes are TRBV7-2 and TRBJ1-5; a possible D gene is TRBD1 (6 bases). Trimming pared 2 bases from V and 7 bases from J, leaving 15 bases between. The CDR3 spans 15 residues. Germline CDR1 SGHTA, CDR2 FQGNSA. Here the CDR3 DNA reads TGTGCCAGCAGCTTAAGGGGCCAGGGGCCCCAGCCCCAGCATTTT. Its translation: CASSLRGQGPQPQHF.

There are a few counts of this clonotype. The J gene is TRBJ1-1, the V gene TRBV7-2; D is unresolved. The CDR3 runs 14 residues. Looked up from germline, CDR1 is SGHTA and CDR2 is FQGNSA. Deletions cut 3 bases from V and 0 bases from J, with 8 bases between. The CDR3 protein is CASSLSFVNTEAFF. The CDR3 bases are TGTGCCAGCAGCTTGAGCTTTGTGAACACTGAAGCTTTCTTT.

The chain's CDR3 is CASSKSGGGEQFF. CDR3 DNA sequence: TGTGCCAGCAGCAAATCAGGTGGGGGTGAGCAGTTCTTC. V and J are TRBV21-1 and TRBJ2-1; the D call of TRBD1 is as the table states it, not checked on the DNA. TRBV21-1 is a pseudogene locus. CDR3 size: 13 residues.

The CDR3 coding sequence is TGCAGCGTTGACGCTAGAAAACGGGACCAGACCTACAATGAGCAGTACTTC. This translates into CSVDARKRDQTYNEQYF. The rearrangement links TRBV29-1 to TRBJ2-7; D might be TRBD1 or TRBD2, each matching 5 bases. The CDR3 consists of 17 residues. Trimming pared 3 bases from V and 7 bases from J, leaving 28 bases between. Germline loops: CDR1 SQVTM, CDR2 ANQGSEA.

This clonotype turned up a few times. V and J are TRBV12-3 or TRBV12-4 and TRBJ2-2; 7 bases are shared with TRBD1. V dropped 5 bases and J dropped 4; count of bases not matched to a gene: 13. This CDR3 has 17 residues. CDR3 sequence (DNA): TGTGCCAGCAGTACCCCACAGGGGCTAGGTTCCACCGGGGAGCTGTTTTTT. Its protein is CASSTPQGLGSTGELFF.

This clonotype was seen only a few times. The rearrangement uses TRBV7-9 and TRBJ1-2, with D tentatively TRBD1 (6 bases). Germline loops: CDR1 SEHNR, CDR2 FQNEAQ (reference sequence). The CDR3 consists of 14 residues. V lost 2 bases and J 4 bases, leaving 11 bases between the germline ends. The CDR3: CASSLQSGAYGYTF. DNA for the CDR3: TGTGCCAGCAGCTTACAATCAGGGGCCTATGGCTACACCTTC. The full variable domain, rest sourced from reference TRBV7-9 and TRBJ1-2, is DTGVSQNPRHKITKRGQNVTFRCDPISEHNRLYWYRQTLGQGPEFLTYFQNEAQLEKSRLLSDRFSAERPKGSFSTLEIQRTEQGDSAMYLCASSLQSGAYGYTFGSGTRLTVV.

This clonotype was found a few times. The chain joins TRBV4-1 to TRBJ1-5; D gene ambiguous. Germline CDR1 and CDR2: MGHRA and YSYEKL. CDR3 size: 17 residues. The V and J ends lost 0 bases and 0 bases respectively, with 12 bases between them. CDR3 protein: CASSQDSSQTSNQPQHF. Written as DNA, the CDR3 is TGCGCCAGCAGCCAAGATAGTTCACAGACTAGCAATCAGCCCCAGCATTTT.

The chain combines TRBV20-1 with TRBJ2-2; 7 bases are shared with TRBD2. The CDR3 sequence is 13 residues long. Germline assignment: CDR1 DFQATT and CDR2 SNEGSKA (reference sequence). J gave up 2 bases and V 8 bases, and 5 bases lay outside the gene matches. CDR3 nucleotide sequence: TGCAGTCTTGAGCGGGACAACACCGGGGAGCTGTTTTTT. Encoded protein: CSLERDNTGELFF.

This clonotype was seen more than once but under ten times. The V call is TRBV14, the J call TRBJ1-1; D unresolved. CDR3 length equals 15 residues. V shed 1 base and J shed 2 bases, with 11 bases lying between them. Germline lookup yields CDR1 SGHDN and CDR2 FVKESK. The CDR3: CASSQVIGGNTEAFF. CDR3 sequence (DNA): TGTGCCAGCAGCCAAGTGATCGGCGGAAACACTGAAGCTTTCTTT.

The chain uses TRBV15 and TRBJ1-5, with TRBD1 matching over 10 bases. The CDR3 is 17 amino acids. V lost 5 bases to trimming and J lost 1 base; unmatched junction nucleotides: 8. The germline V gene encodes CDR1 LNHNV and CDR2 YYDKDF (reference sequence). CDR3 coding DNA: TGTGCCACCAGCCACGGGACAGGGGAAAGGAGCAATCAGCCCCAGCATTTT. Translating it yields CATSHGTGERSNQPQHF.

This clonotype was detected a few times. The chain combines TRBV11-2 with TRBJ2-3; D possibly corresponds to TRBD2 (6 bases). The V gene's germline CDR1 is SGHAT and CDR2 FQNNGV. The CDR3 runs to 15 residues. V lost 3 bases and J 6 bases, leaving 16 bases between the germline ends. The CDR3 sequence is CASSLGREPLDTQYF. The DNA for the CDR3 is TGTGCCAGCAGCTTGGGACGGGAGCCACTGGATACGCAGTATTTT.

The gene calls are TRBV7-2 and TRBJ2-5, with 7 bases lining up with TRBD1. In germline, CDR1 is SGHTA, CDR2 FQGNSA. V trimming: 6 bases; J trimming: 11 bases; junction bases outside the gene matches: 15. This CDR3 is built from 14 residues. The CDR3: CASSLWTGGNEQYF. CDR3 DNA sequence: TGTGCCAGCAGTTTATGGACAGGTGGAAATGAGCAGTACTTC. The whole variable domain, filled in from reference TRBV7-2 and TRBJ2-5, reads GAGVSQSPSNKVTEKGKDVELRCDPISGHTALYWYRQSLGQGLEFLIYFQGNSAPDKSGLPSDRFSAERTGGSVSTLTIQRTQQEDSAVYLCASSLWTGGNEQYFGPGTRLLVL.

The chain has TRBV5-1 and TRBJ1-1, with 7 bases identical to TRBD1. Germline lookup yields CDR1 SGHRS and CDR2 YFSETQ. The CDR3 is 14 residues long. With 3 bases clipped from V and 3 bases from J, the junction kept 5 bases outside the gene matches. The CDR3 DNA sequence: TGCGCCAGCAGCTCATCCCAGGGGGACACTGAAGCTTTCTTT. Encoded protein: CASSSSQGDTEAFF.